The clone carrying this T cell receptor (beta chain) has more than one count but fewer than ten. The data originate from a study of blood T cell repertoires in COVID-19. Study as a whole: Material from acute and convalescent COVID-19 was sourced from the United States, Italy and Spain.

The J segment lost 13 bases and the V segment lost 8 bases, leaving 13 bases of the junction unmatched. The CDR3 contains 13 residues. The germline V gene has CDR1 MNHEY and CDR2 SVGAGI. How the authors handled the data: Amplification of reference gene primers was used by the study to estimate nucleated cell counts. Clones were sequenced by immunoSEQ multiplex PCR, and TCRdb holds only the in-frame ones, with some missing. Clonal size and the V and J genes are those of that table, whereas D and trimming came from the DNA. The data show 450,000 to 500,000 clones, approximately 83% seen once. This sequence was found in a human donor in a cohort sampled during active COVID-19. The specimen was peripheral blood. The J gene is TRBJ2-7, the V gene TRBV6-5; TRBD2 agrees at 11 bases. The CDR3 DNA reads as TGTGCCAGCGGACTTAGCGGGAGGGCCCCGATTTACTTC. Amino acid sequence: CASGLSGRAPIYF.